This TCR beta chain was sequenced during a study of control samples from healthy donors and cancer patients (dated by TCRdb to about 2020). In regard to this clone: What this receptor recognizes is not known. Base qualities are not provided; no much larger clone lies one nucleotide away.

Library generation was performed with the immunoSEQ multiplex PCR assay. TCRdb provides this immuneACCESS table in a form limited to in-frame rearrangements. Some clones are lacking; in checked studies, under half of them reflect an unresolved V gene, and why the rest are absent is not known. The sample includes about 130,000 clones, with 85% to 95% observed a single time. 11% to 15% of the sample is held by the ten biggest clonotypes. The clonotype comes from a man in his 60s with colorectal cancer. The sequenced sample was PBMCs.

The CDR3 has the sequence CASSEVQGALGELFF. The DNA sequence follows: TGTGCCAGCAGCGAAGTACAGGGGGCTCTAGGGGAGCTGTTTTTT. The sequence joins TRBV11-2 to TRBJ2-2, with 9 bases in between that match TRBD1. V ends up 5 bases short and J 8 bases short, with an unmatched junction base count of 9. Sequences SGHAT (CDR1) and FQNNGV (CDR2) are obtained from the germline V gene. Measured from the cysteine to the phenylalanine, the CDR3 is 15 residues long. The kept DNA is CDR3 alone, 45 bases in frame from the first base.